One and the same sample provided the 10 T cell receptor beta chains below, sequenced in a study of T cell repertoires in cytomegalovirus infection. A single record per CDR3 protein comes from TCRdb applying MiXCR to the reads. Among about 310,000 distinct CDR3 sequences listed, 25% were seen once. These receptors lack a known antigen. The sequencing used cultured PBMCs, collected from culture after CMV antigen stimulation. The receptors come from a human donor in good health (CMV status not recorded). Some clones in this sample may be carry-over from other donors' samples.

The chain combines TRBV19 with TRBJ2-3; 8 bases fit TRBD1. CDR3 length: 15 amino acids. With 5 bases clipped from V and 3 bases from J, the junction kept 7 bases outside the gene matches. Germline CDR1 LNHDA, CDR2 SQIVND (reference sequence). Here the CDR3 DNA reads TGTGCCAGTAGTCAGGGACAGGTACTTACAGATACGCAGTATTTT. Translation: CASSQGQVLTDTQYF.

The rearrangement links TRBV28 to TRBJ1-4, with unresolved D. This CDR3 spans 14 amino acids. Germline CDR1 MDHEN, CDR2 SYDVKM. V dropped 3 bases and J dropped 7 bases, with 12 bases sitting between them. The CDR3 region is CASSLIGVSEKLFF. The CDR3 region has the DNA TGTGCCAGCAGTTTGATCGGGGTTAGTGAAAAACTGTTTTTT.

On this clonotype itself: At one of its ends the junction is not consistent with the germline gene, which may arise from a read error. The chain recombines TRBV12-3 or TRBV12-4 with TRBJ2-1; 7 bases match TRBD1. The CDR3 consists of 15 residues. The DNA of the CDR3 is TGTGCCAGCACTTTAATTGGGACAGCCTACAATGAGCAGTTCTTC. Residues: CASTLIGTAYNEQFF.

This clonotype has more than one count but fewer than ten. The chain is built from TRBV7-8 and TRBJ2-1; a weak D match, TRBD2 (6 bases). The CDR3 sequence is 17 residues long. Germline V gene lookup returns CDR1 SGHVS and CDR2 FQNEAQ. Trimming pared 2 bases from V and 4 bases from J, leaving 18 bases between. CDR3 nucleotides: TGTGCCAGCAGCTTATTGCCTTGGGGGGAAAAATACAATGAGCAGTTCTTC. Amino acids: CASSLLPWGEKYNEQFF.

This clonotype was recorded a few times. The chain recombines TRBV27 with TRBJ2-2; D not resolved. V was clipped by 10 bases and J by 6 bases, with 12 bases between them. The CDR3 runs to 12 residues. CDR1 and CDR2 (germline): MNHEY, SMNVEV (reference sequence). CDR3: CAITTRAGELFF. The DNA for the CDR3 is TGTGCCATTACGACTCGGGCCGGGGAGCTGTTTTTT.

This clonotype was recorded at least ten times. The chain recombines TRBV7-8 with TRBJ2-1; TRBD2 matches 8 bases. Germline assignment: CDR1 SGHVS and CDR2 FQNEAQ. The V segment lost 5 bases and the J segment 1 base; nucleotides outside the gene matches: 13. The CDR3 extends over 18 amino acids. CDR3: CASSPRPAGEVSYNEQFF. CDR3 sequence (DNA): TGTGCCAGCAGCCCTCGTCCAGCGGGAGAAGTTTCCTACAATGAGCAGTTCTTC.

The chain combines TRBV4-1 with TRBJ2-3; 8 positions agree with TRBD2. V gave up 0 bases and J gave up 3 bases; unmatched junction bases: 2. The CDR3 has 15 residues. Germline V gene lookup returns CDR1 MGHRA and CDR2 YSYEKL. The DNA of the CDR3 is TGCGCCAGCAGCCAAGATGGCGGGAGGACAGATACGCAGTATTTT. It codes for CASSQDGGRTDTQYF.

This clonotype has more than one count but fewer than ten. The DNA for the CDR3 is TGTGCCAGCAGCCCAGGGGTGGGCAATCAGCCCCAGCATTTT. It codes for CASSPGVGNQPQHF. The chain links TRBV6-5 to TRBJ1-5; a possible D gene is TRBD1 (6 bases). Germline CDR1 MNHEY, CDR2 SVGAGI. Trimming removed 6 bases at V and 2 bases at J, with 11 bases between. The CDR3 consists of 14 residues.

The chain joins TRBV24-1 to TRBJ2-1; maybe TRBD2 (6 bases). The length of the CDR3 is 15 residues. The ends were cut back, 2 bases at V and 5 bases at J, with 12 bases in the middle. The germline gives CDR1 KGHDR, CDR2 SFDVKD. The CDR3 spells CATSDSRTTNNEQFF. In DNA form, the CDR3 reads TGTGCCACCAGTGATTCCAGGACTACCAACAATGAGCAGTTCTTC.

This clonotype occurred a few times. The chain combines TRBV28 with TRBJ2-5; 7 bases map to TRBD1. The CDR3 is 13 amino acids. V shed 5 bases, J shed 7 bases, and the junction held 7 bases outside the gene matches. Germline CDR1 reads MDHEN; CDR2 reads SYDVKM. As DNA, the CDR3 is TGTGCCAGCAGTCGGACAGGTATCCCGACCCAGTACTTC. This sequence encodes CASSRTGIPTQYF.